These 27 T cell receptor beta chains originate from one sample sequenced in a study of T-cell reconstitution after alpha-beta-depleted transplantation in children. Unique molecular identifiers were built into the TCRbeta library. TCRdb used MiXCR to reprocess the PCR reads, holding one entry per CDR3 protein. The sample includes a few hundred thousand distinct CDR3 sequences, nearly 10% of them seen just once. Sequencing used PBMCs from the stem cell graft donor, obtained from the stem cell graft. The receptors were sampled from a human donor who donated a stem cell graft to a child with SCID.

This clonotype was seen more than once but under ten times. The chain recombines TRBV6-5 with TRBJ2-7; perhaps TRBD2 as D (5 bases). V was clipped by 0 bases and J by 2 bases, with 11 bases between them. CDR1 is MNHEY, CDR2 SVGAGI, per germline. The CDR3 length is 15 residues. CDR3 nucleotide sequence: TGTGCCAGCAGTTACTCGACACCGGGGACCTACGAGCAGTACTTC. Translated: CASSYSTPGTYEQYF.

The chain employs TRBV7-9 and TRBJ1-2; a weak D match, TRBD1 (5 bases). CDR1 SEHNR and CDR2 FQNEAQ come from the germline V gene (reference sequence). The CDR3 covers 15 residues. V was clipped by 6 bases and J by 3 bases, with 17 bases between them. For the CDR3, the DNA is TGTGCCAGCAGTTCCGACAGACGGAAAGACTATGGCTACACCTTC. Residues: CASSSDRRKDYGYTF.

The V gene is TRBV6-1, the J gene TRBJ2-3; D possibly uses TRBD1 or TRBD2 (6 bases each). The germline V and J ends were trimmed by 7 bases and 1 base, with 15 bases remaining between them. This CDR3 is built from 15 residues. CDR1 and CDR2 (germline): MNHNS, SASEGT. The CDR3 nucleotides are TGTGCCAGCACAGTAGGGGGGCTCGGCACAGATACGCAGTATTTT. It codes for CASTVGGLGTDTQYF.

The chain recombines TRBV20-1 with TRBJ2-1; a possible D gene is TRBD2 (6 bases). CDR3 length: 15 residues. The ends were cut back, 0 bases at V and 1 base at J, with 10 bases in the middle. Germline CDR1 DFQATT, CDR2 SNEGSKA (reference sequence). The CDR3 sequence: CSARDLAGSYNEQFF. CDR3 DNA sequence: TGCAGTGCTAGAGATCTGGCGGGGTCCTACAATGAGCAGTTCTTC.

This clonotype came up a few times. The chain employs TRBV5-5 and TRBJ2-6; no reliable D call. Trimming cost V 7 bases and J 0 bases, with 2 bases left between them. Germline V gene lookup returns CDR1 SGHKS and CDR2 YYEKEE (reference sequence). The CDR3 loop spans 12 amino acids. This chain's CDR3 is CASFSGANVLTF. CDR3 coding DNA: TGTGCCAGCTTCTCTGGGGCCAACGTCCTGACTTTC.

The J gene is TRBJ2-7, the V gene TRBV12-3 or TRBV12-4; 11 bases match TRBD1. V shed 5 bases, J shed 3 bases, and the junction held 12 bases outside the gene matches. CDR3 length equals 17 residues. DNA for the CDR3: TGTGCCAGCAGTAACCTACTAGGACAGGGGGCTGACTACGAGCAGTACTTC. Translating it yields CASSNLLGQGADYEQYF.

This clonotype was detected a few times. The chain uses TRBV20-1 and TRBJ2-3; possibly TRBD2 for D (6 bases). The CDR3 totals 14 residues. The V gene lost 6 bases and the J gene lost 2 bases, with 15 bases spanning the gap. Germline V CDR1 and CDR2: DFQATT, SNEGSKA (reference sequence). The CDR3 nucleotides are TGCAGTGCCCCGGGGGACGGTTCCACAGATACGCAGTATTTT. Translation: CSAPGDGSTDTQYF.

This rearrangement joins TRBV5-1 to TRBJ2-7; possible D gene TRBD1, 5 bases. This CDR3 region has 16 residues. Between the trimmed V and J ends, which lost 0 bases and 1 base, there was a span of 14 bases. The germline gives CDR1 SGHRS, CDR2 YFSETQ. The CDR3 region has the DNA TGCGCCAGCAGCTTGGCCTCAGGGCCCACATCCTACGAGCAGTACTTC. Translated: CASSLASGPTSYEQYF.

This clonotype was seen many times. This rearrangement joins TRBV3-1 to TRBJ2-4; 8 nucleotides align to TRBD2. The CDR3 is 16 amino acids. Germline V lookup: CDR1 LGHDT, CDR2 YNNKEL (reference sequence). V lost 4 bases, J lost 3 bases, and 8 bases stayed unmatched. DNA of the CDR3: TGTGCCAGCAGCCTCGGCGGGGGGTTGAGCAAAAACATTCAGTACTTC. Protein sequence: CASSLGGGLSKNIQYF.

This clonotype was seen a few times. One end of the junction fails to match germline, which may point to a read error. This chain uses TRBV20-1 with TRBJ2-2; 9 bases map to TRBD2. In germline, CDR1 is DFQATT, CDR2 SNEGSKA (reference sequence). CDR3 length: 16 residues. The chain's CDR3 is CCARDQRGANTGELFF. As DNA, the CDR3 is TGCTGTGCTAGAGATCAGCGGGGGGCGAACACCGGGGAGCTGTTTTTT.

This clonotype has more than one count but fewer than ten. This chain links TRBV12-3 or TRBV12-4 with TRBJ2-1; TRBD1 matches at 10 bases. This CDR3 region has 15 residues. Trimming at V came to 3 bases and at J to 8 bases, leaving 7 bases not matched to a gene. The DNA for the CDR3 is TGTGCCAGCAGTTTCTCGGGACAGGGGTGGTATGAGCAGTTCTTC. This translates into CASSFSGQGWYEQFF.

This clonotype was seen a few times. This CDR3 is CASSITGDTSYNEQFF. In DNA form, the CDR3 reads TGCGCCAGCAGCATAACCGGGGATACCTCCTACAATGAGCAGTTCTTC. The V gene is TRBV5-1, the J gene TRBJ2-1; tentative D call: TRBD2 (5 bases). V dropped 4 bases and J dropped 0 bases, with 14 bases sitting between them. The CDR3 totals 16 residues. The V gene's germline CDR1 is SGHRS and CDR2 YFSETQ.

This chain links TRBV12-3 or TRBV12-4 with TRBJ2-3, with D perhaps assigned TRBD1 or TRBD2 (5 bases each). With 8 bases removed from V and 0 bases from J, the gap between germline ends came to 9 bases. The CDR3 length is 13 residues. The CDR3 region has the DNA TGTGCCAGCTACCGGGACAGCACAGATACGCAGTATTTT. This codes for CASYRDSTDTQYF.

The chain recombines TRBV7-3 with TRBJ2-1; D not certain. The CDR3 runs to 15 residues. CDR1 is SGHTA, CDR2 FQGTGA, per germline. The germline V and J ends were trimmed by 1 base and 10 bases, with 17 bases remaining between them. CDR3 nucleotides: TGTGCCAGCAGCTTAAGGCCTACCCCCCGGGTGGAGCAGTTCTTC. Its protein product is CASSLRPTPRVEQFF.

This clonotype has a handful of counts. J is TRBJ2-3 and V is TRBV7-9; 7 nucleotides line up with TRBD1. The V gene end was trimmed by 6 bases and the J gene end by 2 bases; junction bases not matched to a gene: 8. CDR1 and CDR2 (germline): SEHNR, FQNEAQ (reference sequence). This CDR3 region has 15 residues. The CDR3 spells CASRTRDSLTDTQYF. Written as DNA, the CDR3 is TGTGCCAGCAGGACCCGGGACAGTCTCACAGATACGCAGTATTTT. The complete variable domain, with remaining parts taken from reference TRBV7-9 and TRBJ2-3, reads DTGVSQNPRHKITKRGQNVTFRCDPISEHNRLYWYRQTLGQGPEFLTYFQNEAQLEKSRLLSDRFSAERPKGSFSTLEIQRTEQGDSAMYLCASRTRDSLTDTQYFGPGTRLTVL.

The CDR3 nucleotides read TGTGCCATCAGTGAGTTCAGGACAGGTGACTATGGCTACACCTTC. Residues: CAISEFRTGDYGYTF. The chain joins TRBV10-3 to TRBJ1-2; 7 bases are a match to TRBD1. Germline V CDR1 and CDR2: ENHRY, SYGVKD. With 1 base clipped from V and 3 bases from J, the junction kept 5 bases outside the gene matches. CDR3 size: 15 residues.

This clonotype turned up a few times. The chain uses TRBV18 and TRBJ2-3; the match to TRBD2 covers 9 bases. Looked up from germline, CDR1 is KGHSH and CDR2 is LQKENI. This CDR3 has 18 amino acids. After removal of 0 bases from V and 0 bases from J, the junction contained 7 bases not matched to a gene. CDR3 in DNA: TGTGCCAGCTCACCACCGGGACTAGCCGATTCTAGCACAGATACGCAGTATTTT. Residues: CASSPPGLADSSTDTQYF.

This clonotype was seen a few times. The V gene is TRBV11-2, the J gene TRBJ2-3; 13 bases agree with TRBD2. Germline V gene sequence: CDR1 SGHAT, CDR2 FQNNGV. This CDR3 comprises 17 residues. V shed 5 bases, J shed 7 bases, and the junction held 12 bases outside the gene matches. As DNA, the CDR3 is TGTGCCAGCAGCACCCAACTAGCGGGGGGGCCTTACTATACGCAGTATTTT. It is translated as CASSTQLAGGPYYTQYF.

This clonotype was counted many times. This chain joins TRBV7-7 and TRBJ2-2; D might be TRBD1 (5 bases). Trimming removed 1 base from V and 0 bases from J, with 6 bases in between. The CDR3 runs 15 residues. The germline V gene encodes CDR1 SSHAT and CDR2 FNYEAQ (reference sequence). CDR3 amino acids: CASSLEGSNTGELFF. CDR3 coding DNA: TGTGCCAGCAGCTTAGAGGGGTCGAACACCGGGGAGCTGTTTTTT.

This chain connects TRBV5-5 to TRBJ2-1, with a tentative D call TRBD2 (5 bases). Trimming removed 4 bases at V and 6 bases at J, with 11 bases between. The length of the CDR3 is 13 residues. Germline assignment: CDR1 SGHKS and CDR2 YYEKEE (reference sequence). The CDR3, as DNA: TGTGCCAGCAGCCCAGGACTGGGCAATGAGCAGTTCTTC. It yields the protein CASSPGLGNEQFF.

The chain joins TRBV25-1 to TRBJ2-1; TRBD2 aligns across 9 bases. The germline V gene encodes CDR1 MGHDK and CDR2 SYGVNS. This CDR3 has 16 amino acids. V lost 5 bases to trimming and J lost 7 bases; unmatched junction nucleotides: 12. CDR3 sequence (DNA): TGTGCCAGCAGTCCTTCGTCGTCTAGCGGGACGAATGAGCAGTTCTTC. Translation gives CASSPSSSSGTNEQFF.

The table lists this clonotype with a few counts. The rearrangement uses TRBV15 and TRBJ2-2; a weak D match, TRBD2 (5 bases). Trimming stripped 0 bases from V and 9 bases from J, with 14 bases between. Germline CDR1 is LNHNV and CDR2 is YYDKDF (reference sequence). The CDR3 spans 15 residues. Here the CDR3 reads CATSRDQGRTRELFF. DNA of the CDR3: TGTGCCACCAGCAGAGATCAAGGACGGACTCGGGAGCTGTTTTTT. Based on the CDR3 plus reference TRBV15 and TRBJ2-2, the full variable domain is DAMVIQNPRYQVTQFGKPVTLSCSQTLNHNVMYWYQQKSSQAPKLLFHYYDKDFNNEADTPDNFQSRRPNTSFCFLDIRSPGLGDTAMYLCATSRDQGRTRELFFGEGSRLTVL.

This clonotype was seen repeatedly, ten times or more. V and J are TRBV29-1 and TRBJ2-1, with 8 bases identical to TRBD1. V was pared by 8 bases and J by 4 bases, with 7 bases of the junction left unmatched. Per the germline V gene, CDR1 is SQVTM and CDR2 is ANQGSEA. This CDR3 is 13 amino acids long. The CDR3 loop is CSTRQGLYNEQFF. CDR3 nucleotide sequence: TGCAGCACTCGACAGGGGTTATACAATGAGCAGTTCTTC.

The chain couples TRBV5-1 to TRBJ1-1; D call uncertain. This CDR3 spans 14 amino acids. V gave up 0 bases and J gave up 4 bases, with 10 bases separating them. The germline CDR1 and CDR2 sequences are SGHRS and YFSETQ. CDR3 sequence: CASSLAEWATEAFF. CDR3 nucleotides: TGCGCCAGCAGCTTGGCGGAATGGGCCACTGAAGCTTTCTTT.

This clonotype was observed at least ten times. The CDR3: CATSRDRWTVNYGYTF. CDR3 DNA sequence: TGTGCCACCAGCAGAGATCGTTGGACAGTTAACTATGGCTACACCTTC. V gene TRBV15 combines with J gene TRBJ1-2; D may be TRBD1 (6 bases). Germline V CDR1 and CDR2: LNHNV, YYDKDF (reference sequence). The length of the CDR3 is 16 residues. The V end was cut by 0 bases, the J end by 1 base, with 12 bases between.

There are a few counts of this clonotype. The chain combines TRBV12-3 or TRBV12-4 with TRBJ1-5, with a tentative D call TRBD1 (5 bases). The CDR3 is made up of 15 amino acids. V was clipped by 3 bases and J by 3 bases, with 12 bases between them. The CDR3 DNA reads as TGTGCCAGCAGTTTGGGGGGATCGTTCAATCAGCCCCAGCATTTT. Residues: CASSLGGSFNQPQHF.

This clonotype was observed a few times. The CDR3 region has the DNA TGTGCCAGCAGTTACTCGAGGCAGGAGCCTCGCACAGATACGCAGTATTTT. Its protein product is CASSYSRQEPRTDTQYF. V and J are TRBV6-5 and TRBJ2-3; D is ambiguous. Germline-derived CDR1 and CDR2 are MNHEY and SVGAGI. The CDR3 has 17 amino acids. V was clipped by 0 bases and J by 1 base, with 14 bases between them.